One sample yielded the 6 T cell receptor beta chains listed below, sequenced in a study of T cell responses to AZD1222 COVID-19 vaccine. The data were produced by immunoSEQ multiplex PCR, yet TCRdb's version contains in-frame clones alone and is incomplete. The sample lists 100,000 to 120,000 clones, roughly 86% occurring once. Material: peripheral blood, obtained on day 0 of AZD1222 vaccination. The source of these receptors is an adult in good health.

This clone appeared once. This rearrangement joins TRBV7-8 to TRBJ2-5; D uncertain. V dropped 0 bases and J dropped 5 bases, with 13 bases sitting between them. CDR1 SGHVS and CDR2 FQNEAQ come from the germline V gene. The CDR3 spans 15 residues. CDR3 bases: TGTGCCAGCAGCTTAGCCTCCGGGTTTGGGGAGACCCAGTACTTC. Protein: CASSLASGFGETQYF.

The chain recombines TRBV29-1 with TRBJ2-1; D is ambiguous. This CDR3 is 10 amino acids long. Trimming left V 3 bases short and J 10 bases short, with 7 bases between. The germline V gene has CDR1 SQVTM and CDR2 ANQGSEA. In nucleotides, the CDR3 is TGCAGCGTTGAGCAGAGAGAGCAGTTCTTC. Translation: CSVEQREQFF.

The chain joins TRBV30 to TRBJ2-4; possibly TRBD1 or TRBD2 for D (5 bases each). The CDR3 is made up of 14 amino acids. Germline values: CDR1 GTSNPN, CDR2 SVGIG (reference sequence). V lost 2 bases and J 8 bases, leaving 16 bases between the germline ends. Written as DNA, the CDR3 is TGTGCCTGGAGTCCCCGGACATACGGGGACATTCAGTACTTC. Translated, it gives CAWSPRTYGDIQYF.

The rearrangement joins TRBV4-3 to TRBJ1-2; D is possibly TRBD1 (5 bases). The CDR3 is made up of 15 amino acids. CDR1 LGHNA and CDR2 YSLEER come from the germline V gene. Trimming cost V 1 base and J 3 bases, with 12 bases left between them. CDR3: CASSQGLQDHYGYTF. The CDR3 DNA sequence: TGCGCCAGCAGCCAAGGGTTACAGGACCACTATGGCTACACCTTC.

This chain links TRBV7-3 with TRBJ2-5; the D is unclear. This CDR3 contains 13 residues. Germline V gene lookup returns CDR1 SGHTA and CDR2 FQGTGA. V was pared by 2 bases and J by 5 bases, with 9 bases between. CDR3 sequence: CASSLRVLETQYF. As DNA, the CDR3 is TGTGCCAGCAGCTTACGAGTTTTGGAGACCCAGTACTTC.

Note on this clone: A read error may account for a junction end that differs from germline. The rearrangement joins TRBV5-1 to TRBJ2-1, with D possibly being TRBD1 (5 bases). Germline V gene lookup returns CDR1 SGHRS and CDR2 YFSETQ. The CDR3 is made up of 14 amino acids. CDR3: CASTRQPSDNEQFF. In nucleotides, the CDR3 is TGCGCCAGCACCCGACAGCCCTCCGACAATGAGCAGTTCTTC.